This T cell receptor beta chain was sequenced for a study of T cells in Graves' hyperthyroidism and ophthalmopathy. Study-level findings and limits: Ophthalmopathy, as predicted by the model, came a median approximately 6.5 months after the prediction. Most thyroid clonotypes expanded above 0.001 appeared in blood too.

Patients aged 18 to 65 with hyperthyroidism were newly diagnosed, with duration under 2 months. Those patients with uncontrolled infection, other autoimmune disease, pregnancy or lactation were excluded. The CDR3 regions of TCR beta were amplified from RNA transcripts. Initially, a first-round RT-PCR of the TCR CDR3 employed the HTBI primer set. TCRdb reprocessed the multiplex PCR reads with MiXCR, giving one entry per CDR3 protein. The sample yields 350,000 to 450,000 distinct CDR3 sequences, 11% to 15% seen once. V lost 2 bases and J lost 3; bases outside the gene matches: 9. Germline V gene lookup returns CDR1 KGHSH and CDR2 LQKENI. CDR3 length: 16 residues. This clonotype has at least ten counts. What it binds is unknown.

The chain links TRBV18 to TRBJ1-2, with TRBD1 matching over 7 bases. This TCR was sampled from a woman in her fifties or sixties with Graves' hyperthyroidism. The sequencing input was blood. The DNA of the CDR3 is TGTGCCAGCTCACCAAACCGACAGGGTGTAGACTATGGCTACACCTTC. This encodes CASSPNRQGVDYGYTF.